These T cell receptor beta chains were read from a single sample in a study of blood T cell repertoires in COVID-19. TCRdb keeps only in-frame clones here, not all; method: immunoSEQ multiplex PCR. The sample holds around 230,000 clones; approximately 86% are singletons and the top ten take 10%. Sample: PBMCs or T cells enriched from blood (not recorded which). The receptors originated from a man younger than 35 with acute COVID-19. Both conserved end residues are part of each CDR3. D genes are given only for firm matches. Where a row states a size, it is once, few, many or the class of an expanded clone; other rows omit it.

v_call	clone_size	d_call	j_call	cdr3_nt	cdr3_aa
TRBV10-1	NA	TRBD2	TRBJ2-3	TGCGCCAGCAGTCTGGCGGGAGGGTCGAATACGCAGTATTTT	CASSLAGGSNTQYF
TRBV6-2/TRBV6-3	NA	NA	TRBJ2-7	TGTGCCAGCAGTTATCCCCTCCTAGGTCCGAGGGGGGGCTCCTACGAGCAGTACTTC	CASSYPLLGPRGGSYEQYF
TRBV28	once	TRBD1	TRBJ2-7	TGTGCCAGCAGCGAACTCTTTCCGGGACAGGGTCCGGACGAGCAGTACTTC	CASSELFPGQGPDEQYF
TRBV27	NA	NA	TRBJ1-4	TGTGCCAGCAGTTCACTACAGGGTTGGGAAAAACTGTTTTTT	CASSSLQGWEKLFF
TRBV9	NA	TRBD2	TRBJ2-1	TGTGCCAGCAGCCCCTCGGTAGCGGGAGTTGGCGAGCAGTTCTTC	CASSPSVAGVGEQFF
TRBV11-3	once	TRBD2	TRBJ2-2	TGTGCCAGCAGCTTTGGCGGGAGTGCGAACACCGGGGAGCTGTTTTTT	CASSFGGSANTGELFF
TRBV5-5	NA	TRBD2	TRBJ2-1	TGTGCCAGCAGCAGACTAGCGGGGGGCTACAATGAGCAGTTCTTC	CASSRLAGGYNEQFF
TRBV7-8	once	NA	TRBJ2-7	TGTGCCAGCAGCTTAGACAGGGTTGAGCAGTACTTC	CASSLDRVEQYF
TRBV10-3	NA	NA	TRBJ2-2	TGTGCCATCAGTGAGCAAGACAGACTCACCGGGGAGCTGTTTTTT	CAISEQDRLTGELFF
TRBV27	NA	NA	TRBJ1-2	TGTGCCAGCGGCACAGGGACCACCACCGGATACGGCACTAACTATGGCTACACCTTC	CASGTGTTTGYGTNYGYTF
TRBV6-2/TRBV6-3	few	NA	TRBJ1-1	TGTGCCAGCAGTTACTCCGGGGAGCTCCCGACTGAAGCTTTCTTT	CASSYSGELPTEAFF
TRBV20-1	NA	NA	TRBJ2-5	TGCAGTGCTAGAAGCTCAGAGACCCAGTACTTC	CSARSSETQYF
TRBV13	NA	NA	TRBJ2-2	TGTGCCAGCAGCTTAGGCTACGGTAGCGTATATGTCACCGGGGAGCTGTTTTTT	CASSLGYGSVYVTGELFF
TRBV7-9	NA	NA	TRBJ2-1	TGTGCCAGCAGCTTAGTACCTTCAGGACAATGTTGCCTCTTC	CASSLVPSGQCCLF
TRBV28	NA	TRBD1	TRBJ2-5	TGTGCCAGCAGTCTAGACAGGGGAGAGACCCAGTACTTC	CASSLDRGETQYF
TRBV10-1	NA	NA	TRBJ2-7	TGCGCCAGCAGCCCCGGGAGCGCCTACGAGCAGTACTTC	CASSPGSAYEQYF
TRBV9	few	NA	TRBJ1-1	TGTGCCAGCAGCGTAGCGGAGAGGGGGACTGAAGCTTTCTTT	CASSVAERGTEAFF
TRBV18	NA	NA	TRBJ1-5	TGTGCCAGCTCTACCGCAGAAGGGGCCCAGCATTTT	CASSTAEGAQHF
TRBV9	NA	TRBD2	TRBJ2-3	TGTGCCAGCAGCGTAGCTAGGGGGCCGGGACTAGCGGGAGAAGATACGCAGTATTTT	CASSVARGPGLAGEDTQYF
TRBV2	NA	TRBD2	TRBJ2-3	TGTGCCAGCTCAGCGGGGACGGCCCTCCTCTCTAGCACAGATACGCAGTATTTT	CASSAGTALLSSTDTQYF
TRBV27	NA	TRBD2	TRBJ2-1	TGTGCCAGCAACCTAGCGGGAGGTGAGCAGTTCTTC	CASNLAGGEQFF
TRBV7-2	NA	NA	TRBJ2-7	TGTGCCAGCAGCTCCTTCCTAACCTCCTACGAGCAGTACTTC	CASSSFLTSYEQYF
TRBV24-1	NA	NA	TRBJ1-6	TGTGCCACTTCCCCAGGGGATCTCTATAATTCACCCCTCCACTTT	CATSPGDLYNSPLHF
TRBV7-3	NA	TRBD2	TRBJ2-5	TGTGCCAGCAGCCGGACTAGCGATGGGGAGACCCAGTACTTC	CASSRTSDGETQYF
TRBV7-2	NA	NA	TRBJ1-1	TGTGCCAGCAGCTTCGGGTTCTCGGGCACTGAAGCTTTCTTT	CASSFGFSGTEAFF
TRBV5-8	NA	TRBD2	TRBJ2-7	TGTGCCAGCAGCCCGGGACGGGGGGTAACCTACGAGCAGTACTTC	CASSPGRGVTYEQYF
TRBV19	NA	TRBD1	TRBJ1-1	TGTGCCAGTAAGGAGGGGGCTAGTCCTTTCTTT	CASKEGASPFF
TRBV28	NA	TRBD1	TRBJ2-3	TGTGCCAGCAGCCGCGGACAGGGCAGGGATACGCAGTATTTT	CASSRGQGRDTQYF
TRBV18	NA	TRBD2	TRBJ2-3	TGTGCCAGCAAAAAGACTAGCGAGGGCGCAGATACGCAGTATTTT	CASKKTSEGADTQYF